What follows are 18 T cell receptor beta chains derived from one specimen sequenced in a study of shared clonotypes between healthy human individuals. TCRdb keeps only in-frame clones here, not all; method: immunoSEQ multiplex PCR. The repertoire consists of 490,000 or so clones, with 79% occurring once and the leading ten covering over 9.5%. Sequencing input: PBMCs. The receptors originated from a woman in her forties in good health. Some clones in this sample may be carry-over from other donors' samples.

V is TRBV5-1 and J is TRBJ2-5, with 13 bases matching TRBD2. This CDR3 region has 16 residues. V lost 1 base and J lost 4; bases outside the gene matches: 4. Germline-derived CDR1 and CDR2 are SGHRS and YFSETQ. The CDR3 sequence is CASSLPGLAGRETQYF. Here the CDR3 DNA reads TGCGCCAGCAGCTTGCCGGGACTAGCGGGACGAGAGACCCAGTACTTC.

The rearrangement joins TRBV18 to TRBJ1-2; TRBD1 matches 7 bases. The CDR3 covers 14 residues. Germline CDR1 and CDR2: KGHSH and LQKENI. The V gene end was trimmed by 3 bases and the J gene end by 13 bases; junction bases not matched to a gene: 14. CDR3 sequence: CASSPRDSHSWRTF. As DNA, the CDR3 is TGTGCCAGCTCACCCCGGGACAGCCATAGTTGGCGCACCTTC. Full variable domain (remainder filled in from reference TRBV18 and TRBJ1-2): NAGVMQNPRHLVRRRGQEARLRCSPMKGHSHVYWYRQLPEEGLKFMVYLQKENIIDESGMPKERFSAEFPKEGPSILRIQQVVRGDSAAYFCASSPRDSHSWRTFGSGTRLTVV.

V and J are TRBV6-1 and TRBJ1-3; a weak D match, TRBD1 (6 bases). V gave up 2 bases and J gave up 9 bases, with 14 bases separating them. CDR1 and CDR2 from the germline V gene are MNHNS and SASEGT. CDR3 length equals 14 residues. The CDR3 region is CASSESGRGRTIYF. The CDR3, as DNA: TGTGCCAGCAGTGAATCGGGACGGGGGCGCACCATATATTTT.

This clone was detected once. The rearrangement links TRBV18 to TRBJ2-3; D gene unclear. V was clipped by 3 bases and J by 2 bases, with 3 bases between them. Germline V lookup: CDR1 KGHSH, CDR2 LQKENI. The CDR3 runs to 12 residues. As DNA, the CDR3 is TGTGCCAGCTCACCTATCACAGATACGCAGTATTTT. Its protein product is CASSPITDTQYF.

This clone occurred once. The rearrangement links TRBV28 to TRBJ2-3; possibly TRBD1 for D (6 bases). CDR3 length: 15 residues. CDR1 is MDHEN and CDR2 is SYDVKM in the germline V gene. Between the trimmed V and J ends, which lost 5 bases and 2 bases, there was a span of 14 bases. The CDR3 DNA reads TGTGCCAGCAGTCCTCAGGACAGAGACACAGATACGCAGTATTTT. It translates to CASSPQDRDTDTQYF.

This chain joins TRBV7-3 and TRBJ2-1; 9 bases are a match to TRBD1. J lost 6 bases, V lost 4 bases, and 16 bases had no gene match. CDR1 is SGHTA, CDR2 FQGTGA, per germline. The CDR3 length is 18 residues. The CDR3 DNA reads TGTGCCAGCAGCTCAAATCCCCCCGGGACAGGGAGCATCAATGAGCAGTTCTTC. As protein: CASSSNPPGTGSINEQFF.

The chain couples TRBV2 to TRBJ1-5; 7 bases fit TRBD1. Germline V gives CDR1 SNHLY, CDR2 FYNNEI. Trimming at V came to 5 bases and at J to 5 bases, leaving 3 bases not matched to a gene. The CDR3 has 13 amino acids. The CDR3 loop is CASSQGGDQPQHF. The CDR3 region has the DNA TGTGCCAGCAGTCAGGGGGGGGATCAGCCCCAGCATTTT. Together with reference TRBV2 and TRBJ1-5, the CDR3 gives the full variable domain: EPEVTQTPSHQVTQMGQEVILRCVPISNHLYFYWYRQILGQKVEFLVSFYNNEISEKSEIFDDQFSVERPDGSNFTLKIRSTKLEDSAMYFCASSQGGDQPQHFGDGTRLSIL.

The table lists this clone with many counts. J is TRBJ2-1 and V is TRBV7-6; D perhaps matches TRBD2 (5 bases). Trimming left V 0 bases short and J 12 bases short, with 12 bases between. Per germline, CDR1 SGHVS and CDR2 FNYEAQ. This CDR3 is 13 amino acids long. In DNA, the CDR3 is TGTGCCAGCAGCTTAGCGGAGGAATTGGGGCAGTTCTTC. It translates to CASSLAEELGQFF.

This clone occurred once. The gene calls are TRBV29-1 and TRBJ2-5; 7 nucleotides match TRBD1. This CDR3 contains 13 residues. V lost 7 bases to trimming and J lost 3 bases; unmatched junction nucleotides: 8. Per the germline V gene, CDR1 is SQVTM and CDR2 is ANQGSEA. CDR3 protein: CSASKTGEETQYF. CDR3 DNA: TGCAGCGCCTCAAAAACAGGGGAAGAGACCCAGTACTTC.

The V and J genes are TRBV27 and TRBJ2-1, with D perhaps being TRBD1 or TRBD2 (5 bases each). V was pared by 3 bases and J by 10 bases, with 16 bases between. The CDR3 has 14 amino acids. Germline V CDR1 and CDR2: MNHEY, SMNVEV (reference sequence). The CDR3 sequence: CASSFGTYVGEQFF. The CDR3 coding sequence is TGTGCCAGCAGTTTTGGGACCTACGTTGGCGAGCAGTTCTTC.

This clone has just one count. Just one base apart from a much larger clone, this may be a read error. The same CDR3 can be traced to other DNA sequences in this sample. CDR3 sequence (DNA): TGCGCCAGCAGTATAGGAGGGGCGAGTCGCGATGAAAAACTGTTTTTT. This codes for CASSIGGASRDEKLFF. The J gene is TRBJ1-4, the V gene TRBV5-1; D may be TRBD1 (5 bases). The germline V gene encodes CDR1 SGHRS and CDR2 YFSETQ. This CDR3 has 16 amino acids. With 5 bases removed from V and 6 bases from J, the gap between germline ends came to 20 bases.

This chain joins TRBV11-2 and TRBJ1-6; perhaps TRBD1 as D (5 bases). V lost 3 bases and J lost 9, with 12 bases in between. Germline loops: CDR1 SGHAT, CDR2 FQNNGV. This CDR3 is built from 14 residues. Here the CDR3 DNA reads TGTGCCAGCAGCTTGTGGGGGTTGGCTTCACCCCTCCACTTT. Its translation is CASSLWGLASPLHF.

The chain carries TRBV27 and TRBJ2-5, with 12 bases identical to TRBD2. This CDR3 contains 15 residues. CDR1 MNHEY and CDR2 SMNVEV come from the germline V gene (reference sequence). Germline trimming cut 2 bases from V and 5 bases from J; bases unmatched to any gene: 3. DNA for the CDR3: TGTGCCAGCAGTTTAACTAGCGGGAGGTATGAGACCCAGTACTTC. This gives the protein CASSLTSGRYETQYF.

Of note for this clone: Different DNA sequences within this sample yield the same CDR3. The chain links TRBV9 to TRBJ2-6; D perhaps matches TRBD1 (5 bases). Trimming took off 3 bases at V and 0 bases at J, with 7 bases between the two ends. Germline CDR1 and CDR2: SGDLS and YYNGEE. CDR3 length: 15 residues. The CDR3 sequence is CASSATGSGANVLTF. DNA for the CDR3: TGTGCCAGCAGCGCAACAGGCTCTGGGGCCAACGTCCTGACTTTC.

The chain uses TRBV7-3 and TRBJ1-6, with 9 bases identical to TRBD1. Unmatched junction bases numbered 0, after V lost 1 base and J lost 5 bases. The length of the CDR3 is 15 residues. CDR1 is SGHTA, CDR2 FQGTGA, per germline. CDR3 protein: CASSLRTGDNSPLHF. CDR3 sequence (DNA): TGTGCCAGCAGCTTAAGGACAGGGGATAATTCACCCCTCCACTTT.

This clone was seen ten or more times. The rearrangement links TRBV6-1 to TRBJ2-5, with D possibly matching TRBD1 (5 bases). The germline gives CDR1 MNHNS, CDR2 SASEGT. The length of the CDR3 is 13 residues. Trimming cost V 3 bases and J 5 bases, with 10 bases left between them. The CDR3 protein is CASSDGHSETQYF. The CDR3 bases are TGTGCCAGCAGTGACGGACACTCGGAGACCCAGTACTTC.

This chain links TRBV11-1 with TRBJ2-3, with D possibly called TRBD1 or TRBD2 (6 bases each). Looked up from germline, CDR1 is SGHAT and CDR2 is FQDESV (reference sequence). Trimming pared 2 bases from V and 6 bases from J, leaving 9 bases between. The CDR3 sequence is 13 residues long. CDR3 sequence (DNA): TGTGCCAGCAGCTTAAGGAGGGGGGATACGCAGTATTTT. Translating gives CASSLRRGDTQYF.

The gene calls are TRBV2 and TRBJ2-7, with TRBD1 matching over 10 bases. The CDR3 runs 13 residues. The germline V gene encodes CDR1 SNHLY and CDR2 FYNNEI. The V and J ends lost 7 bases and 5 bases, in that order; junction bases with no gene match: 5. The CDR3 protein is CASTGTGDHEQYF. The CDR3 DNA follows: TGTGCCAGCACCGGGACAGGGGACCACGAGCAGTACTTC.